The 7 T cell receptor beta chains presented below share a single source sample, sequenced in a study of blood T cell repertoires in COVID-19. The method was immunoSEQ multiplex PCR; TCRdb's version includes in-frame clones alone and lacks a portion of them. Altogether 200,000 to 250,000 clones are present, approximately 81% being singletons, with the ten largest covering 8.9%. Sequencing was performed on PBMCs or T cells enriched from blood (not recorded which). The receptor set was obtained from a woman between 50 and 59 years old with acute COVID-19.

The sample holds one count of this clone. V gene TRBV14 combines with J gene TRBJ1-3, with unresolved D. V was shortened by 1 base and J by 5 bases, with 3 bases between the two germline ends. This CDR3 region has 12 residues. Germline V gives CDR1 SGHDN, CDR2 FVKESK. CDR3 nucleotide sequence: TGTGCCAGCAGCCAAGCAAGAAACACCATATATTTT. Translation: CASSQARNTIYF.

The chain is built from TRBV3-1 (or the pseudogene TRBV3-2) and TRBJ1-1; 8 bases agree with TRBD1. This CDR3 has 17 amino acids. With 0 bases clipped from V and 1 base from J, the junction kept 7 bases outside the gene matches. Germline lookup yields CDR1 LGHDT and CDR2 YNNKEL (reference sequence). The CDR3 sequence is CASSQDSAGGRNTEAFF. The CDR3 DNA is TGTGCCAGCAGCCAAGATTCGGCAGGGGGCCGGAACACTGAAGCTTTCTTT.

The V call is TRBV28, the J call TRBJ1-2, with 10 nucleotides matching TRBD1. Germline V gene lookup returns CDR1 MDHEN and CDR2 SYDVKM. The CDR3 is made up of 19 amino acids. After removal of 6 bases from V and 5 bases from J, the junction contained 21 bases not matched to a gene. The CDR3 is CASRTEPPGQGKVSYGYTF. CDR3 nucleotide sequence: TGTGCCAGCAGAACGGAGCCTCCGGGACAGGGGAAGGTTAGTTATGGCTACACCTTC.

The chain uses TRBV7-2 and TRBJ2-3; 13 nucleotides align to TRBD2. Trimming removed 1 base from V and 6 bases from J; junction bases left unmatched: 4. This CDR3 region has 16 residues. CDR1 and CDR2 from the germline V gene are SGHTA and FQGNSA. The CDR3, as DNA: TGTGCCAGCAGCTTAGGACTAGCGGGGGGTATGGATACGCAGTATTTT. Its protein product is CASSLGLAGGMDTQYF. The full variable domain, completed using reference TRBV7-2 and TRBJ2-3, is GAGVSQSPSNKVTEKGKDVELRCDPISGHTALYWYRQSLGQGLEFLIYFQGNSAPDKSGLPSDRFSAERTGGSVSTLTIQRTQQEDSAVYLCASSLGLAGGMDTQYFGPGTRLTVL.

The V gene is TRBV28, the J gene TRBJ1-2; a possible D gene is TRBD1 (6 bases). Trimming took off 6 bases at V and 6 bases at J, with 20 bases between the two ends. Germline V gene lookup returns CDR1 MDHEN and CDR2 SYDVKM. This CDR3 has 15 amino acids. CDR3: CASSPGGGGSNGYTF. The CDR3, as DNA: TGTGCCAGCAGCCCCGGGGGAGGGGGTAGTAATGGCTACACCTTC.

This sequence joins TRBV3-1 (or the pseudogene TRBV3-2) and TRBJ2-7, with a weak D call TRBD1 (6 bases). The CDR3 sequence is 12 residues long. The V gene lost 8 bases and the J gene lost 7 bases, with 15 bases spanning the gap. Germline values: CDR1 LGHDT, CDR2 YNNKEL (reference sequence). The CDR3 protein is CASRTGFGEQYF. CDR3 DNA: TGTGCCAGCCGAACAGGGTTTGGTGAGCAGTACTTC.

This rearrangement joins TRBV11-3 to TRBJ2-3, with D tentatively TRBD1 (5 bases). Germline loops: CDR1 SGHNT, CDR2 YENEEA. The length of the CDR3 is 15 residues. V lost 2 bases and J 2 bases, leaving 11 bases between the germline ends. This chain's CDR3 is CASSLQGAPTDTQYF. The CDR3 DNA follows: TGTGCCAGCAGCTTACAAGGGGCCCCCACAGATACGCAGTATTTT.